This T cell receptor beta chain is drawn from a study of blood T cell repertoires in COVID-19. CDR3 size: 15 residues. V gave up 3 bases and J gave up 0 bases, with 11 bases separating them. Germline V gene lookup returns CDR1 WNHNN and CDR2 SYGVQD (reference sequence). This clone was seen a single time. Assay: immunoSEQ multiplex PCR; the TCRdb copy retains only in-frame clones and omits some. Seen here are about 110,000 clones, over 70% observed once, and the top ten hold about 0.85%. This clonotype was sampled from a human donor with acute or convalescent COVID-19. The donor label of this sample is uncertain. The J gene is TRBJ1-1, the V gene TRBV10-1, with D unclear. Sequenced material: peripheral blood. The CDR3 is CASSDNNGLNTEAFF. CDR3 nucleotides: TGCGCCAGCAGTGATAATAACGGGTTGAACACTGAAGCTTTCTTT.